This T cell receptor beta chain was retrieved from a study of CD8 T cells in ankylosing spondylitis. Study-wide findings and caveats: Clones that were linked to disease were CD8+ and were relatively rare in peripheral blood. Characteristic, it appeared, of ankylosing spondylitis blood was a TCR beta motif of roughly 8 highly homologous variants.

TCRdb processed the 5' RACE reads anew with MiXCR; each CDR3 protein has one entry. The sample gives hundreds of thousands of distinct CDR3 sequences, 25% to 30% of which show up once; over 0.8% is in the top ten. There are 16 residues in the CDR3. The ends were cut back, 4 bases at V and 0 bases at J, with 14 bases in the middle. Germline CDR1 and CDR2: SGHTA and FQGNSA. Comments on this clonotype: What it recognizes is unknown.

Sequenced material: blood, either unsorted or a sorted T cell fraction (not recorded which). The J gene is TRBJ2-3, the V gene TRBV7-2; D is tentatively TRBD1 or TRBD2 (6 bases each). The clonotype originates from a male donor with ankylosing spondylitis. CDR3 loop: CASSSRGRGSTDTQYF. The CDR3 DNA reads TGTGCCAGCAGCTCCCGGGGGCGGGGAAGCACAGATACGCAGTATTTT. The full variable domain, completed using reference TRBV7-2 and TRBJ2-3, is GAGVSQSPSNKVTEKGKDVELRCDPISGHTALYWYRQSLGQGLEFLIYFQGNSAPDKSGLPSDRFSAERTGGSVSTLTIQRTQQEDSAVYLCASSSRGRGSTDTQYFGPGTRLTVL.